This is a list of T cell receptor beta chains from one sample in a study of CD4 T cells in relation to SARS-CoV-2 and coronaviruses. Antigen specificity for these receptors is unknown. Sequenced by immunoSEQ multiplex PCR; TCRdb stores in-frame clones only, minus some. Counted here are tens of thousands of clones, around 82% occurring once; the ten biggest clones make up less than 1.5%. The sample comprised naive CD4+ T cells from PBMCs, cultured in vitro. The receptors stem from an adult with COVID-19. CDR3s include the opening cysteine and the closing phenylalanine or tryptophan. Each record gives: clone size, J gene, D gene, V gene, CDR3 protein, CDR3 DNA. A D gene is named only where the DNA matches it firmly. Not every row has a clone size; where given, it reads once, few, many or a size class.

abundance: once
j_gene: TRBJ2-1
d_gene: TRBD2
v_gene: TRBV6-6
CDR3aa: CASSWLLAGVGNEQFF
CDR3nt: TGTGCCAGCAGTTGGCTACTAGCGGGAGTGGGCAATGAGCAGTTCTTC

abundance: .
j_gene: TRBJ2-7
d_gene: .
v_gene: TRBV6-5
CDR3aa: CASSYSFEDNYEQYF
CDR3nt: TGTGCCAGCAGTTACTCGTTCGAGGACAACTACGAGCAGTACTTC

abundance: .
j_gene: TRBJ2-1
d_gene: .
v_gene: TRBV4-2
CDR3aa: CASSQGEHTSSYNEQFF
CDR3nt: TGTGCCAGCAGCCAAGGGGAGCACACGAGCTCCTACAATGAGCAGTTCTTC

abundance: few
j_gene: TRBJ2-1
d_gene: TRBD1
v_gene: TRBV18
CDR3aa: CASSTGQGVSYNEQFF
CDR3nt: TGTGCCAGCTCTACTGGACAGGGGGTCTCCTACAATGAGCAGTTCTTC

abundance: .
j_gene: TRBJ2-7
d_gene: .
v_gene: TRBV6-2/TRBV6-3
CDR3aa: CASTPTPPYEQYF
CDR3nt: TGTGCCAGCACCCCGACACCCCCCTACGAGCAGTACTTC

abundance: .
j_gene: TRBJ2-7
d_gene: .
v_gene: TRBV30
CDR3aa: CAGGDWGREQYF
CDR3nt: TGTGCCGGTGGCGACTGGGGTCGCGAGCAGTACTTC

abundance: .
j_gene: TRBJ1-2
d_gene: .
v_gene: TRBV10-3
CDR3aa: CAISETRPNGYTF
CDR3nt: TGTGCCATCAGTGAAACTCGGCCAAACGGCTACACCTTC

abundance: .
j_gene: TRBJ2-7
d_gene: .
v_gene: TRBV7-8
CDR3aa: CASSLQGGQRGEVQYF
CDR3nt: TGTGCCAGCAGCTTACAGGGGGGTCAGCGGGGAGAGGTGCAGTACTTC

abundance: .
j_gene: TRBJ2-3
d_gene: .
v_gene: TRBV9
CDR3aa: CASSVAWRADTQYF
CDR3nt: TGTGCCAGCAGCGTAGCTTGGAGGGCAGATACGCAGTATTTT

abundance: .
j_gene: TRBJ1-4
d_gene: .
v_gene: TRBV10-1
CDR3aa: CASSEGEAANEKLFF
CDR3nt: TGCGCCAGCAGTGAGGGAGAGGCGGCTAATGAAAAACTGTTTTTT

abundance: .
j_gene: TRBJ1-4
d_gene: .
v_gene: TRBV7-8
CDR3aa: CASSLRTGMVTNEKLFF
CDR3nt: TGTGCCAGCAGCTTACGTACAGGGATGGTAACTAATGAAAAACTGTTTTTT

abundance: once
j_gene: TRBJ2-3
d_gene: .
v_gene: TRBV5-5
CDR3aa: CASSSGRVFTDTQYF
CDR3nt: TGTGCCAGCAGCTCAGGCAGGGTTTTCACAGATACGCAGTATTTT

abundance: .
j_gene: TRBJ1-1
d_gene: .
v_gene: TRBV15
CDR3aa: CATSRAGNMNTEAFF
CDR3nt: TGTGCCACCAGCAGAGCAGGGAACATGAACACTGAAGCTTTCTTT

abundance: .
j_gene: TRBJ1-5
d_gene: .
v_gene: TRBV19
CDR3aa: CASRVQGGQPQHF
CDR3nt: TGTGCCAGTAGGGTTCAGGGTGGTCAGCCCCAGCATTTT

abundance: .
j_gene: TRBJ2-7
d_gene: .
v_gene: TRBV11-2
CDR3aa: CASSLTAYEQYF
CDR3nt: TGTGCCAGCAGCTTGACAGCCTACGAGCAGTACTTC

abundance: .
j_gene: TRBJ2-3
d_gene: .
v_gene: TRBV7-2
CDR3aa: CASKARWGPSNTDTQYF
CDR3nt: TGTGCCAGCAAAGCACGGTGGGGGCCGTCAAACACAGATACGCAGTATTTT

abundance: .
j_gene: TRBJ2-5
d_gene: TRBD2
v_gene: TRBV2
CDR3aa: CASNAIGGGRETQYF
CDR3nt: TGTGCCAGCAACGCAATTGGGGGGGGGAGAGAGACCCAGTACTTC

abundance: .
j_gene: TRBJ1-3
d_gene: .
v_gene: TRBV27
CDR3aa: CASSPDPTGTAAGNTIYF
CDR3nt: TGTGCCAGCAGCCCGGATCCCACAGGGACCGCAGCTGGAAACACCATATATTTT

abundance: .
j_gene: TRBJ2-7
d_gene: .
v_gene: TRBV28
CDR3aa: CASSLSGSEQYF
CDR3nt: TGTGCCAGCAGTTTATCTGGGTCGGAGCAGTACTTC